These 18 T cell receptor beta chains came from one sample sequenced in a study of T cell responses to AZD1222 COVID-19 vaccine. The table came from immunoSEQ multiplex PCR; TCRdb's copy has only in-frame clones and leaves some out. Of about 140,000 clones listed, 85% to 95% were seen once; the top ten hold around 2.8%. The source material was peripheral blood, sampled on day 0 of AZD1222 vaccination. Receptor source: an adult in good health.

The CDR3 sequence: CASSHPGTGIIDGYTF. The CDR3 nucleotides read TGTGCCAGCAGCCATCCCGGGACAGGCATCATAGATGGCTACACCTTC. The V gene is TRBV4-2, the J gene TRBJ1-2; TRBD1 agrees at 8 bases. The CDR3 is made up of 16 amino acids. V shed 3 bases and J 6 bases; nucleotides not matched to a gene: 12. Germline V gene data show CDR1 as LGHNA and CDR2 as YNFKEQ.

This chain connects TRBV7-6 to TRBJ1-3, with TRBD1 as a possible D gene (5 bases). This CDR3 spans 16 amino acids. Germline V gives CDR1 SGHVS, CDR2 FNYEAQ. V lost 5 bases to trimming and J lost 0 bases, with 14 bases between them. CDR3 nucleotides: TGTGCCAGCAGCGACGGGGGACCGTTCTCTGGAAACACCATATATTTT. Translated, it gives CASSDGGPFSGNTIYF.

CDR3 amino acids: CASSIDGLQANYGYTF. Written as DNA, the CDR3 is TGTGCCAGTAGTATAGATGGACTCCAAGCTAACTATGGCTACACCTTC. This sequence joins TRBV19 and TRBJ1-2; D gene uncertain. V lost 0 bases to trimming and J lost 0 bases, with 11 bases between them. Germline V lookup: CDR1 LNHDA, CDR2 SQIVND (reference sequence). This CDR3 has 16 amino acids.

This chain joins TRBV9 and TRBJ2-1; D is possibly TRBD2 (7 bases). V shed 4 bases and J shed 7 bases, with 21 bases lying between them. The CDR3 totals 16 residues. Germline V lookup: CDR1 SGDLS, CDR2 YYNGEE. CDR3 in amino acids: CASSKGGGLFTNEQFF. The CDR3 DNA is TGTGCCAGCAGCAAAGGAGGGGGACTATTCACTAATGAGCAGTTCTTC.

This rearrangement joins TRBV9 to TRBJ1-2; D is unresolved. This CDR3 spans 14 amino acids. Germline V gene sequence: CDR1 SGDLS, CDR2 YYNGEE. V lost 4 bases, J lost 0 bases, and 10 bases lay in between. The CDR3 reads CASSSTAANYGYTF. The CDR3 DNA follows: TGTGCCAGCAGCTCAACCGCAGCTAACTATGGCTACACCTTC.

The V gene is TRBV4-2, the J gene TRBJ2-1; TRBD2 matches at 10 bases. This CDR3 comprises 16 residues. The ends lost 1 base at V and 7 bases at J; junction bases unmatched: 7. CDR1 and CDR2 from the germline V gene are LGHNA and YNFKEQ. CDR3 DNA: TGTGCCAGCAGCCAAGCCGGGACTAGCGTTGGAAATGAGCAGTTCTTC. Protein sequence: CASSQAGTSVGNEQFF.

V and J are TRBV6-5 and TRBJ2-1; TRBD2 matches at 15 bases. Trimming removed 2 bases from V and 9 bases from J; junction bases left unmatched: 2. This CDR3 has 15 residues. Germline V gene sequence: CDR1 MNHEY, CDR2 SVGAGI. CDR3 loop: CASSYGTSGRIEQFF. The CDR3, as DNA: TGTGCCAGCAGTTACGGGACTAGCGGGAGGATTGAGCAGTTCTTC.

The rearrangement uses TRBV29-1 and TRBJ1-2, with TRBD1 matching over 7 bases. This CDR3 is 13 amino acids long. CDR1 is SQVTM, CDR2 ANQGSEA, per germline. Trimming took 7 bases from V and 6 from J; bases not matched to a gene: 11. The CDR3 nucleotides are TGCAGCGCCAGGGACAGTGGGGGGCATGGCTACACCTTC. It specifies CSARDSGGHGYTF.

This chain joins TRBV4-2 and TRBJ2-7; 9 bases align to TRBD2. This CDR3 spans 15 amino acids. Trimming took 4 bases from V and 3 from J; bases not matched to a gene: 7. Germline CDR1 is LGHNA and CDR2 is YNFKEQ. The DNA for the CDR3 is TGTGCCAGCAGCCTCGAAGCGGGAGGAGGCTACGAGCAGTACTTC. It translates to CASSLEAGGGYEQYF.

The chain recombines TRBV12-3 or TRBV12-4 with TRBJ2-7; D remains unclear. Trimming took 5 bases from V and 7 from J, leaving 9 bases between them. This CDR3 has 11 residues. DNA for the CDR3: TGTGCCAGCAGTGTCCGGCGGGAGCAGTACTTC. Its protein is CASSVRREQYF.

This clone was found a few times. The chain uses TRBV6-5 and TRBJ2-1; weak D call: TRBD1 (5 bases). Germline lookup yields CDR1 MNHEY and CDR2 SVGAGI. The ends were cut back, 0 bases at V and 5 bases at J, with 5 bases in the middle. The CDR3 is made up of 13 amino acids. CDR3 bases: TGTGCCAGCAGTTACTCCAGGGACAATGAGCAGTTCTTC. It yields the protein CASSYSRDNEQFF.

Written as DNA, the CDR3 is TGTGCCAGTAGTATACCTCCCGGGACAGGGATTGGCTACACCTTC. This translates into CASSIPPGTGIGYTF. The chain has TRBV19 and TRBJ1-2; 9 bases line up with TRBD1. V dropped 2 bases and J dropped 7; count of bases not matched to a gene: 8. This CDR3 comprises 15 residues. The germline CDR1 and CDR2 sequences are LNHDA and SQIVND (reference sequence).

J is TRBJ2-7 and V is TRBV2; a weak D match, TRBD2 (5 bases). CDR3 length: 12 amino acids. CDR1 is SNHLY, CDR2 FYNNEI, per germline. Trimming stripped 2 bases from V and 5 bases from J, with 7 bases between. This chain's CDR3 is CASSERGNEQYF. CDR3 coding DNA: TGTGCCAGCAGTGAACGAGGGAACGAGCAGTACTTC.

This chain connects TRBV6-1 to TRBJ2-3; 11 bases match TRBD1. With V trimmed by 2 bases and J by 4 bases, 8 bases remained unmatched. CDR3 length equals 17 residues. Germline V gene lookup returns CDR1 MNHNS and CDR2 SASEGT. The CDR3 DNA follows: TGTGCCAGCAGTGAAACGGTTCCGGGACAGGGGGCAGATACGCAGTATTTT. Translation gives CASSETVPGQGADTQYF.

The chain uses TRBV7-2 and TRBJ2-7; D is undetermined. Germline loops: CDR1 SGHTA, CDR2 FQGNSA. The CDR3 runs to 14 residues. V dropped 1 base and J dropped 1 base, with 8 bases sitting between them. The CDR3 is CASSLDFKSYEQYF. In nucleotides, the CDR3 is TGTGCCAGCAGCTTAGACTTTAAATCCTACGAGCAGTACTTC.

The chain uses TRBV5-1 and TRBJ1-5; TRBD1 matches at 7 bases. CDR1 SGHRS and CDR2 YFSETQ come from the germline V gene. The CDR3 contains 17 residues. With 4 bases clipped from V and 4 bases from J, the junction kept 14 bases outside the gene matches. CDR3 amino acids: CASSAGPTGAENQPQHF. DNA of the CDR3: TGCGCCAGCAGCGCGGGGCCCACAGGGGCGGAAAATCAGCCCCAGCATTTT.

The gene calls are TRBV3-1 (or the pseudogene TRBV3-2) and TRBJ1-4; D not certain. This CDR3 contains 12 residues. The germline gives CDR1 LGHDT, CDR2 YNNKEL (reference sequence). Trimming removed 2 bases at V and 7 bases at J, with 5 bases between. The CDR3 protein is CASSQFSEKLFF. The CDR3, as DNA: TGTGCCAGCAGCCAATTTTCTGAAAAACTGTTTTTT.

This sequence joins TRBV7-7 and TRBJ2-2, with D possibly matching TRBD1 (5 bases). The CDR3 runs 14 residues. From germline, CDR1 is SSHAT and CDR2 FNYEAQ (reference sequence). V gave up 2 bases and J gave up 4 bases, with 8 bases separating them. CDR3 residues: CASSLNTGTGELFF. CDR3 bases: TGTGCCAGCAGCTTAAATACAGGCACCGGGGAGCTGTTTTTT.